This T cell receptor (beta chain) was obtained from a study of cytomegalovirus exposure and HLA in healthy donors. Turning to the study itself: Ancestry clustering placed 81% of several hundred genotyped donors in the Caucasian-associated cluster. General study points: At a 0.05 false discovery rate, a later analysis found around 15,000 TCR beta sequences to be associated with HLA alleles.

Germline lookup yields CDR1 SGDLS and CDR2 YYNGEE. The CDR3 is 14 residues long. The V segment lost 0 bases and the J segment 8 bases; nucleotides outside the gene matches: 7. As for this clone: Its antigen is not identified.

Both 60 Vbeta primers and 13 Jbeta primers went into the PCR. The data were produced by immunoSEQ multiplex PCR, yet TCRdb's version contains in-frame clones alone and is incomplete. The sample has roughly 110,000 clones; 60% to 85% are singletons. The source of this sequence is a female donor in good health and CMV-seronegative. The sequenced material came from PBMCs. The chain has TRBV9 and TRBJ1-2; TRBD1 matches 7 bases. DNA for the CDR3: TGTGCCAGCAGCGTAGAGGTACAGGGGTCCGGCTACACCTTC. As protein: CASSVEVQGSGYTF.